This T cell receptor beta chain was observed in a study of blood T cell repertoires in COVID-19. Across the study: PBMCs, B-cell-depleted T cells, or T cells were the source of the cDNA or gDNA that made up the material.

Trimming stripped 8 bases from V and 6 bases from J, with 17 bases between. The V gene's germline CDR1 is MNHNY and CDR2 SVGAGI (reference sequence). The CDR3 sequence is 13 residues long. Per the original methods: The assay estimated nucleated cells by amplifying reference gene primers. The table came from immunoSEQ multiplex PCR; TCRdb's copy has only in-frame clones and leaves some out. V and J calls and clone size are as listed in that table; D and trimming were resolved from the DNA. The table records 95,000 to 150,000 clones, roughly 83% of them present only once. This clone was recorded many times.

This sequence joins TRBV6-6 and TRBJ2-7; D possibly corresponds to TRBD2 (6 bases). The sample consisted of peripheral blood. The sequence was obtained from a man aged 35 to 55 with active or convalescent COVID-19. CDR3 amino acids: CASGGAGTPEQYF. For the CDR3, the DNA is TGTGCCAGCGGAGGGGCAGGTACTCCCGAGCAGTACTTC.